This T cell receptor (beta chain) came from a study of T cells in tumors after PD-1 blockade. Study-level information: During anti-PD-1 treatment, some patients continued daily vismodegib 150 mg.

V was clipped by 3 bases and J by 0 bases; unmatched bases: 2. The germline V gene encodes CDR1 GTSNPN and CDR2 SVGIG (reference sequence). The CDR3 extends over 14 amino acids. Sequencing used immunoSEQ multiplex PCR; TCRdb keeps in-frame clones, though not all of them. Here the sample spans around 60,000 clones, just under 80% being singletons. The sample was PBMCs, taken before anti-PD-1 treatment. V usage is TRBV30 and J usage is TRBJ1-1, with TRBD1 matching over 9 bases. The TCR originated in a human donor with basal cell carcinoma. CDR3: CAWSRDRVNTEAFF. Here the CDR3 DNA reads TGTGCCTGGAGCCGGGACAGGGTGAACACTGAAGCTTTCTTT.